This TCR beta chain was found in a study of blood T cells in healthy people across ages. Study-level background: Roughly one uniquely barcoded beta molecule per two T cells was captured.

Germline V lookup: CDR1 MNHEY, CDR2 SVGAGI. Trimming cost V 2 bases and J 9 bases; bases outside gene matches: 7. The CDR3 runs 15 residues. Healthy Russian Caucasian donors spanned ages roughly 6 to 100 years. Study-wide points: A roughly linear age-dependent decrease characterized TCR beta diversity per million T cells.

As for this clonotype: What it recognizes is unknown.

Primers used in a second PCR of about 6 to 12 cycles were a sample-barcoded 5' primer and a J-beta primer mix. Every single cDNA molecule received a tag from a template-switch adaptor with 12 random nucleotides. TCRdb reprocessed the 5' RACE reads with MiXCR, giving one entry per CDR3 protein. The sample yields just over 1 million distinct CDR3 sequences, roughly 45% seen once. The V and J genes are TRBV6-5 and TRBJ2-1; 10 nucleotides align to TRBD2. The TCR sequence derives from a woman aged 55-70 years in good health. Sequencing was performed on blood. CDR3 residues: CASSYKSSGSGEQFF. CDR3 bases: TGTGCCAGCAGTTACAAGTCTAGCGGGAGTGGTGAGCAGTTCTTC.